This T cell receptor (beta chain) was profiled in a study of blood T cell repertoires in COVID-19. Study at large: Samples of COVID-19 (acute and convalescent) were obtained from the United States, Italy and Spain.

TCRdb keeps only in-frame clones here, not all; method: immunoSEQ multiplex PCR. This table has roughly 120,000 clones, 70% to 90% appearing once. The ends lost 4 bases at V and 5 bases at J; junction bases unmatched: 6. The CDR3 is 14 amino acids. CDR1 and CDR2 from the germline V gene are SGHKS and YYEKEE (reference sequence). Sequencing input: peripheral blood. The TCR was taken from a human donor in a cohort sampled during active COVID-19. The rearrangement joins TRBV5-5 to TRBJ2-7; 10 bases agree with TRBD1. The CDR3 DNA follows: TGTGCCAGCAGCCCGGACAGGGGGACTCACGAGCAGTACTTC. Its protein product is CASSPDRGTHEQYF.